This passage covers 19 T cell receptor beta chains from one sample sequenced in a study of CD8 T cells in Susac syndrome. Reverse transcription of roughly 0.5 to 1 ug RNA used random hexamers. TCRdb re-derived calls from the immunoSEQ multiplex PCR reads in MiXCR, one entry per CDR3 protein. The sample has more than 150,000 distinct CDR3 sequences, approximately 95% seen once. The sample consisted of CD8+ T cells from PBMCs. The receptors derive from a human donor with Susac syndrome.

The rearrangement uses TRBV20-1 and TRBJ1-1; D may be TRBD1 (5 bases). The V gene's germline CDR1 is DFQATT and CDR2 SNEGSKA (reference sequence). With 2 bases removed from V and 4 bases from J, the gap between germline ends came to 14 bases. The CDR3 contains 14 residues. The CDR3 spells CSARKQGPVTEAFF. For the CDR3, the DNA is TGCAGTGCTAGAAAGCAGGGCCCAGTCACTGAAGCTTTCTTT.

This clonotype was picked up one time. CDR3 sequence (DNA): TGTGCCAGCTCACCTAGGCAGTACAATGAGCAGTTCTTC. This codes for CASSPRQYNEQFF. The J gene is TRBJ2-1, the V gene TRBV18; D gene uncertain. The CDR3 has 13 residues. V lost 3 bases and J lost 4, with 7 bases in between. Looked up from germline, CDR1 is KGHSH and CDR2 is LQKENI.

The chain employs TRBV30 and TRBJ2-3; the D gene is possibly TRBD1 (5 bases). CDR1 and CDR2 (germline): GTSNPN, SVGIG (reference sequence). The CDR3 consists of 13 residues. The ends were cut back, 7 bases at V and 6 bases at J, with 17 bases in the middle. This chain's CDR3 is CALQDQLYDTQYF. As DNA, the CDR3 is TGTGCCTTACAGGATCAGCTTTATGATACGCAGTATTTT. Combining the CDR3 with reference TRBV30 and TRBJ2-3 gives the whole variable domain SQTIHQWPATLVQPVGSPLSLECTVEGTSNPNLYWYRQAAGRGLQLLFYSVGIGQISSEVPQNLSASRPQDRQFILSSKKLLLSDSGFYLCALQDQLYDTQYFGPGTRLTVL.

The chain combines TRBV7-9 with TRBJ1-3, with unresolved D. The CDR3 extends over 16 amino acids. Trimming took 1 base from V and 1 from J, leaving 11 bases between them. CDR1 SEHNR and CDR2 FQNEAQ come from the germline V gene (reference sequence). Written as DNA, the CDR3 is TGTGCCAGCAGCTTAGTTTCAGGACGTTCTGGAAACACCATATATTTT. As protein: CASSLVSGRSGNTIYF.

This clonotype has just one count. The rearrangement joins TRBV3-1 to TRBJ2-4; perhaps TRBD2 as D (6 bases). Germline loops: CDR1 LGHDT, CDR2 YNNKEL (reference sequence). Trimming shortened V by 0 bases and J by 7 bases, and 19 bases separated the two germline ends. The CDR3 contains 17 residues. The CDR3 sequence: CASSQDPDYPFMNIQYF. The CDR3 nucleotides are TGTGCCAGCAGCCAAGATCCGGACTATCCTTTTATGAACATTCAGTACTTC.

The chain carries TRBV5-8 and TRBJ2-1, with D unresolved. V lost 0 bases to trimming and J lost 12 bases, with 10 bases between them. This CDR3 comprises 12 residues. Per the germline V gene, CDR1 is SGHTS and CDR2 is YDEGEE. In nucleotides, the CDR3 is TGTGCCAGCAGCTTGGAGAGCTTACGGCAGTTCTTC. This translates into CASSLESLRQFF.

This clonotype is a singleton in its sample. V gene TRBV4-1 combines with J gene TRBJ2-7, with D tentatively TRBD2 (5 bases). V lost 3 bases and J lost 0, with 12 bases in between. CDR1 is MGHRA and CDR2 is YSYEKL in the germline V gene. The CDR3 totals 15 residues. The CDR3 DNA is TGCGCCAGCAGCCACGAGGGTGCAGGCTCCTACGAGCAGTACTTC. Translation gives CASSHEGAGSYEQYF.

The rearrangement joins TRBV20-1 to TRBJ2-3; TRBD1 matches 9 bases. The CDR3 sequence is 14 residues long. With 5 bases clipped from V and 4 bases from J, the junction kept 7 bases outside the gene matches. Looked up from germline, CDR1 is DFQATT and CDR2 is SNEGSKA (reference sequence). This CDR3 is CSAAIGTGSDTQYF. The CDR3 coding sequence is TGCAGTGCTGCCATCGGGACAGGGTCAGATACGCAGTATTTT.

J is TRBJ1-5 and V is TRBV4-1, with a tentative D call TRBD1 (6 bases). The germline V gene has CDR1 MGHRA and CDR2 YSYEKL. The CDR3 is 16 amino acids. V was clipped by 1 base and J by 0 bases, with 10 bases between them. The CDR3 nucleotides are TGCGCCAGCAGCCAAGGGCAACAGGGTAGCAATCAGCCCCAGCATTTT. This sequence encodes CASSQGQQGSNQPQHF.

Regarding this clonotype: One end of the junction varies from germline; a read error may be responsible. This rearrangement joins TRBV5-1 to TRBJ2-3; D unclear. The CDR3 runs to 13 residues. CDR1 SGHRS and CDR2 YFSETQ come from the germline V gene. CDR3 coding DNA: TGTGCCAGCAGTTTCTCCAGCACAGATACGCAGTATTTT. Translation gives CASSFSSTDTQYF.

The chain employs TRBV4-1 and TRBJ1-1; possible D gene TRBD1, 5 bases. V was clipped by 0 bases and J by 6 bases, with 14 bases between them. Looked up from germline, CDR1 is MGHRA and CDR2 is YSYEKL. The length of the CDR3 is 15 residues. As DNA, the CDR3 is TGCGCCAGCAGCCAAGAAGGCAGGGTGCACGCTGAAGCTTTCTTT. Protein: CASSQEGRVHAEAFF.

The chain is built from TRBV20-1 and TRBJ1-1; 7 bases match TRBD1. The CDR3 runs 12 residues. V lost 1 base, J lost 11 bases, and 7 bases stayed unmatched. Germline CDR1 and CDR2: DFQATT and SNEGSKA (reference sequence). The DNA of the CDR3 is TGCAGTGCTAGAGGGCAGGGGGGATGGGCTTTCTTT. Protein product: CSARGQGGWAFF.

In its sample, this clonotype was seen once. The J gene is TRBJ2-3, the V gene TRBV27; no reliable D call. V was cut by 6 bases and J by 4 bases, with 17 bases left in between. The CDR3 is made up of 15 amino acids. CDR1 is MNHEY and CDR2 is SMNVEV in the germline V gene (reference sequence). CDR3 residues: CASRLTGSLADTQYF. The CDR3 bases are TGTGCCAGCAGACTTACCGGGTCTCTGGCAGATACGCAGTATTTT.

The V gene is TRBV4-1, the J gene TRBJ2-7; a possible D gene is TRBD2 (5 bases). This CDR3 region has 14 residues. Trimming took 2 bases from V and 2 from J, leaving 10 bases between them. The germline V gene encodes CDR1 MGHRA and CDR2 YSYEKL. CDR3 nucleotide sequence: TGCGCCAGCAGCCAACGGGAAGGGCCCTACGAGCAGTACTTC. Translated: CASSQREGPYEQYF.

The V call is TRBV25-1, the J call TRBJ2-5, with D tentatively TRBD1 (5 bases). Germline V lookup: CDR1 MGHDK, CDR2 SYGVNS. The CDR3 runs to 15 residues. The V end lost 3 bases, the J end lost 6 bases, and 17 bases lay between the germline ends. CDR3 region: CASSDPDRYEKTQYF. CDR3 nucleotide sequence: TGTGCCAGCAGTGATCCTGACAGATACGAGAAGACCCAGTACTTC.

Here the CDR3 reads CASSLVLGTDTQYF. Here the CDR3 DNA reads TGTGCCAGCAGCTTGGTTCTGGGGACAGATACGCAGTATTTT. The chain carries TRBV7-3 and TRBJ2-3; D ambiguous. V was cut by 3 bases and J by 3 bases, with 10 bases left in between. Germline-derived CDR1 and CDR2 are SGHTA and FQGTGA. The CDR3 spans 14 residues.

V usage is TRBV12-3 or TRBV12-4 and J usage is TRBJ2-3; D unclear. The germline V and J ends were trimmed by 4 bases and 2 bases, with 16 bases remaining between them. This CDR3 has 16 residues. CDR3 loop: CASSSPGIGITDTQYF. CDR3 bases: TGTGCCAGCAGTTCCCCAGGAATAGGAATCACAGATACGCAGTATTTT.

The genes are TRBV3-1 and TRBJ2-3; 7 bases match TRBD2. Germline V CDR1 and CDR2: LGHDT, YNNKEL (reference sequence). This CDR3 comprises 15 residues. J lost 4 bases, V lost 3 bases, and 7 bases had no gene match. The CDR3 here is CASSHRLAGADTQYF. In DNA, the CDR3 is TGTGCCAGCAGCCATCGACTAGCTGGGGCAGATACGCAGTATTTT.

This CDR3 reads CASESWGGTEAFF. CDR3 bases: TGTGCCAGTGAGTCTTGGGGAGGGACTGAAGCTTTCTTT. This chain connects TRBV5-4 to TRBJ1-1, with D hard to call. Per the germline V gene, CDR1 is SGHNT and CDR2 is YYREEE (reference sequence). Trimming removed 8 bases at V and 5 bases at J, with 16 bases between. This CDR3 has 13 amino acids.